The sequence of this TCR beta chain was determined in a study of CD8 T cells in ankylosing spondylitis. Study-wide findings and caveats: Disease-linked clones displayed a CD8+ phenotype and appeared relatively rarely in peripheral blood.

Trimming shortened V by 0 bases and J by 1 base, and 6 bases separated the two germline ends. Germline assignment: CDR1 MRHNA and CDR2 SNTAGT. The CDR3 runs 14 residues. TCR beta libraries were made by quantitative 5'-RACE with molecular barcodes. TCRdb re-called the 5' RACE reads with MiXCR, one entry per CDR3 protein. The sample has some 290,000 distinct CDR3 sequences, about 19% seen once; the top ten hold roughly 8%. This clonotype was seen a few times. The antigen remains undetermined. The specimen was blood, either unsorted or a sorted T cell fraction (not recorded which). This TCR came from a male donor with ankylosing spondylitis or in good health (not recorded which). The rearrangement links TRBV6-4 to TRBJ1-1; D unclear. As DNA, the CDR3 is TGTGCCAGCAGTGACTCGCCTGGGAACACTGAAGCTTTCTTT. This gives the protein CASSDSPGNTEAFF.